This TCR beta chain was found in a study of cytomegalovirus exposure and HLA in healthy donors (dated by TCRdb to about 2017). With respect to the entire study: The approximately 710 repertoires of the first cohort and the approximately 130 validation repertoires were produced on the same platform, according to a later analysis. The study aimed to test whether cataloging public T cell receptors could reveal signatures of past pathogen exposure. In addition to the first cohort of several hundred subjects, a separate validation cohort of 120 different subjects was used. The study combined high-throughput TCR immunosequencing, statistical association of individual TCRs with disease status, and machine learning to predict cytomegalovirus infection status. The investigation overall reported the following: In both the original and validation cohorts, the classifier was reported to diagnose cytomegalovirus status with high specificity and sensitivity. The authors suggested that the approach could potentially be generalized to other disease states and immunological phenotypes. A few of the identified cytomegalovirus-associated TCR beta chains were confirmed in vitro to be specific for cytomegalovirus antigens. A later analysis found that TCRs clustered in the first cohort also tended to co-occur in the 120 or so validation repertoires, with approximately 95% of cluster scores above 0. A later analysis lacked HLA typing for the validation cohort, so it scored co-occurrence in that cohort across all 120 or so repertoires. The study listed 164 TCR beta chains as associated with cytomegalovirus. Across donors, most TCR sequences were observed very rarely, whereas some public TCRs were present in many individuals.

On this clone itself: Its antigen is still unknown. Qualities for individual bases were not recorded, and no much larger clone is one base off.

The donors were included in the validation cohort of 120 subjects, a group kept apart from the approximately 650-subject first cohort. The protocol used for the library was the immunoSEQ multiplex PCR assay. On the study's bioinformatics: A statistical classification framework was developed to diagnose cytomegalovirus status using the catalog of TCR beta chain sequences. This immuneACCESS table, as held by TCRdb, lists in-frame sequences with V and J called but not all clones. Of the missing ones, under half trace to an unresolved V gene in checked studies; the others have no known cause. V and J calls and clone size follow that table, whereas D and trimming were derived from the DNA. Here the sample has a few hundred thousand clones; roughly 88% occur a single time. Together, the top ten hold approximately 0.9% of the sample. The CDR3 runs 16 amino acids, cysteine and phenylalanine included. Just the 48-base CDR3 DNA is kept, in frame starting at base 1. The germline V gene encodes CDR1 SGHRS and CDR2 YFSETQ. Germline trimming: 0 bases from V, 5 bases from J; junction bases outside gene matches: 6.

The source of this sequence is a man aged 30 to 45 in good health and CMV-seronegative. The sequencing input was PBMCs. The V gene is TRBV5-1 and the J gene is TRBJ2-2, with 8 junctional bases fitting TRBD2. The DNA sequence reads TGCGCCAGCAGCTTGGTTGCGGGGGGCCTAACCGGGGAGCTGTTTTTT. Its translation reads: CASSLVAGGLTGELFF.